The next 19 T cell receptor beta chains were all read from a single sample in a study of spatial heterogeneity in lung cancer. Findings of the study overall: Tumors with more nonsynonymous mutations had more expanded intratumoral alpha and beta TCRs.

Each CDR3 protein is one row after TCRdb ran MiXCR on the 5' RACE reads. The sample comprises more than 9,500 distinct CDR3 sequences, about 14% of which are singletons, and around a sixth rests with the top ten. The time point here: sample taken at primary tumor resection. Their cognate antigens are unknown. The starting material was lung tumor tissue, obtained at surgery. The receptors were sampled from a male donor with early-stage non-small cell lung cancer.

This clonotype was seen many times. This chain links TRBV7-2 with TRBJ1-1; D ambiguous. The V gene's germline CDR1 is SGHTA and CDR2 FQGNSA. The CDR3 is 14 amino acids. The V end lost 4 bases, the J end lost 2 bases, and 11 bases lay between the germline ends. The DNA for the CDR3 is TGTGCCAGCAGCTATGTGGGCGGCAACACTGAAGCTTTCTTT. It encodes CASSYVGGNTEAFF.

This clonotype is medium-sized in the sample. The genes are TRBV7-2 and TRBJ2-5; D is possibly TRBD1 or TRBD2 (5 bases each). The CDR3 is 15 residues long. V was pared by 5 bases and J by 1 base, with 14 bases between. CDR1 is SGHTA and CDR2 is FQGNSA in the germline V gene. CDR3: CASSRREGRQETQYF. DNA of the CDR3: TGTGCCAGCAGCCGCCGTGAGGGGCGCCAAGAGACCCAGTACTTC. Filled out from reference TRBV7-2 and TRBJ2-5, the complete variable domain reads GAGVSQSPSNKVTEKGKDVELRCDPISGHTALYWYRQSLGQGLEFLIYFQGNSAPDKSGLPSDRFSAERTGGSVSTLTIQRTQQEDSAVYLCASSRREGRQETQYFGPGTRLLVL.

This clonotype was counted ten times or more. The chain has TRBV20-1 and TRBJ2-3; D is unresolved. This CDR3 is 13 amino acids long. V gave up 5 bases and J gave up 4 bases, with 13 bases separating them. CDR1 DFQATT and CDR2 SNEGSKA come from the germline V gene (reference sequence). In nucleotides, the CDR3 is TGCAGTGCTGGCTTAGGGCCCTCAGATACGCAGTATTTT. Its protein product is CSAGLGPSDTQYF.

In this sample, this clonotype turned up many times. This sequence joins TRBV6-5 and TRBJ1-2; 7 nucleotides align to TRBD1. The V and J ends lost 6 bases and 8 bases, in that order; junction bases with no gene match: 9. The CDR3 spans 13 residues. Germline CDR1 reads MNHEY; CDR2 reads SVGAGI. CDR3 in DNA: TGTGCCAGCAGCCAGGGGACAGATCAAGGCTACACCTTC. The encoded protein is CASSQGTDQGYTF.

Only a few counts were recorded for this clonotype. V is TRBV6-5 and J is TRBJ2-1, with D hard to call. This CDR3 region has 15 residues. V was cut by 6 bases and J by 4 bases, with 16 bases left in between. Germline-derived CDR1 and CDR2 are MNHEY and SVGAGI. CDR3 nucleotide sequence: TGTGCCAGCAGCTCCCCCGCAGCCCGGTACAATGAGCAGTTCTTC. Its protein is CASSSPAARYNEQFF.

This clonotype appeared a few times. V usage is TRBV10-3 and J usage is TRBJ2-7; 10 bases match TRBD1. CDR3 length equals 13 residues. In germline, CDR1 is ENHRY, CDR2 SYGVKD. The J segment lost 7 bases and the V segment lost 2 bases, leaving 2 bases of the junction unmatched. CDR3 DNA sequence: TGTGCCATCAGTGAGCTGGGACAGGGGGAGCAGTACTTC. Its translation is CAISELGQGEQYF.

The genes are TRBV7-2 and TRBJ2-1; 7 positions agree with TRBD2. The CDR3 contains 17 residues. Trimming removed 5 bases from V and 1 base from J; junction bases left unmatched: 11. Germline loops: CDR1 SGHTA, CDR2 FQGNSA. The chain's CDR3 is CASSPNLASGSYNEQFF. The CDR3 DNA reads TGTGCCAGCAGCCCAAACTTAGCTAGCGGATCCTACAATGAGCAGTTCTTC.

The CDR3 spells CASSQVPGQGDNEQFF. The CDR3 DNA reads TGTGCCAGCAGCCAGGTTCCGGGACAGGGAGACAATGAGCAGTTCTTC. V usage is TRBV14 and J usage is TRBJ2-1, with 9 positions matching TRBD1. The CDR3 runs 16 residues. The germline V gene encodes CDR1 SGHDN and CDR2 FVKESK. V was pared by 3 bases and J by 5 bases, with 8 bases of the junction left unmatched.

The sample holds many counts of this clonotype. The chain couples TRBV9 to TRBJ2-3; 8 bases fit TRBD1. V dropped 4 bases and J dropped 5; count of bases not matched to a gene: 12. This CDR3 spans 16 amino acids. Germline V gene lookup returns CDR1 SGDLS and CDR2 YYNGEE. The CDR3 coding sequence is TGTGCCAGCAGCCCATATCCGGGACAGGAAAAAGATACGCAGTATTTT. Translated: CASSPYPGQEKDTQYF.

This clonotype turned up a few times. The V gene is TRBV20-1, the J gene TRBJ1-2; 7 nucleotides line up with TRBD1. J lost 3 bases, V lost 3 bases, and 7 bases had no gene match. Per germline, CDR1 DFQATT and CDR2 SNEGSKA (reference sequence). CDR3 size: 14 residues. CDR3 sequence (DNA): TGCAGTGCTAGGGAGGGGGCAATGGACTATGGCTACACCTTC. Protein: CSAREGAMDYGYTF.

CDR3 nucleotide sequence: TGCAGTGCTAGGGACCCCAGCGGGAGCTACGAGCAGTACTTC. Amino acids: CSARDPSGSYEQYF. The V call is TRBV20-1, the J call TRBJ2-7; TRBD2 aligns across 8 bases. The J segment lost 3 bases and the V segment lost 3 bases, leaving 7 bases of the junction unmatched. Germline CDR1 reads DFQATT; CDR2 reads SNEGSKA (reference sequence). CDR3 length: 14 residues.

The gene calls are TRBV6-6 and TRBJ2-7; D remains unclear. The CDR3 loop spans 14 amino acids. In germline, CDR1 is MNHNY, CDR2 SVGAGI (reference sequence). V was pared by 0 bases and J by 3 bases, with 9 bases between. This CDR3 reads CASSYSIGNYEQYF. Written as DNA, the CDR3 is TGTGCCAGCAGTTACTCGATTGGGAACTACGAGCAGTACTTC.

The V gene is TRBV2, the J gene TRBJ1-6, with D unresolved. Trimming removed 7 bases at V and 5 bases at J, with 6 bases between. Per the germline V gene, CDR1 is SNHLY and CDR2 is FYNNEI. This CDR3 has 12 amino acids. CDR3 residues: CASTQDNSPLHF. The DNA for the CDR3 is TGTGCCAGCACGCAGGATAATTCACCCCTCCACTTT.

This clonotype has ten or more counts. This rearrangement joins TRBV5-1 to TRBJ2-7; no firm D call. The CDR3 is 14 residues long. CDR1 SGHRS and CDR2 YFSETQ come from the germline V gene. Trimming took off 0 bases at V and 0 bases at J, with 7 bases between the two ends. CDR3 nucleotides: TGCGCCAGCAGCTTGGAGACAAACTCCTACGAGCAGTACTTC. This translates into CASSLETNSYEQYF. Complete variable domain (other parts from reference TRBV5-1 and TRBJ2-7): KAGVTQTPRYLIKTRGQQVTLSCSPISGHRSVSWYQQTPGQGLQFLFEYFSETQRNKGNFPGRFSGRQFSNSRSEMNVSTLELGDSALYLCASSLETNSYEQYFGPGTRLTVT.

This clonotype is deemed medium-sized (0.01 to 0.1%). This chain joins TRBV28 and TRBJ2-7, with 8 positions matching TRBD2. CDR1 is MDHEN, CDR2 SYDVKM, per germline. With 5 bases clipped from V and 0 bases from J, the junction kept 6 bases outside the gene matches. The CDR3 contains 15 residues. CDR3 amino acids: CASSAPGTSSYEQYF. In nucleotides, the CDR3 is TGTGCCAGCAGTGCCCCCGGGACTAGCTCCTACGAGCAGTACTTC.

In its sample, this clonotype ranks as medium-sized. The chain carries TRBV7-2 and TRBJ2-5, with D maybe TRBD1 (5 bases). Germline values: CDR1 SGHTA, CDR2 FQGNSA. The CDR3 contains 16 residues. V lost 5 bases, J lost 4 bases, and 20 bases lay in between. The CDR3 DNA sequence: TGTGCCAGCAGCCCCGGTGCACAGGCTACCTCAGAGACCCAGTACTTC. Translated, it gives CASSPGAQATSETQYF.

This clonotype came up many times. The chain employs TRBV28 and TRBJ1-4, with D hard to call. Germline CDR1 MDHEN, CDR2 SYDVKM. Trimming cost V 4 bases and J 5 bases, with 11 bases left between them. This CDR3 has 14 amino acids. The CDR3 protein is CASSSDRRNEKLFF. The DNA of the CDR3 is TGTGCCAGCAGTTCGGATAGACGAAATGAAAAACTGTTTTTT.

With respect to this clonotype: Compared with germline, one end of the junction differs, possibly owing to a read error. V is TRBV28 and J is TRBJ2-7, with D possibly being TRBD1 (7 bases). The CDR3 length is 14 residues. The germline V gene encodes CDR1 MDHEN and CDR2 SYDVKM. The CDR3 protein is CASIPYRGLYDQYF. Here the CDR3 DNA reads TGTGCCAGCATTCCTTACAGGGGACTCTACGATCAGTACTTC.

This clonotype was detected ten times or more. V and J are TRBV7-2 and TRBJ2-5, with TRBD2 matching over 13 bases. With V trimmed by 5 bases and J by 4 bases, 4 bases remained unmatched. CDR1 is SGHTA and CDR2 is FQGNSA in the germline V gene. This CDR3 spans 15 amino acids. The CDR3: CASSLTSGRRETQYF. The CDR3 DNA follows: TGTGCCAGCAGCCTGACTAGCGGGAGGAGAGAGACCCAGTACTTC.